One and the same sample provided the 21 T cell receptor beta chains below, sequenced in a study of control samples from healthy donors and cancer patients. Sequencing was performed with immunoSEQ multiplex PCR; in TCRdb, only in-frame clones are kept and a portion is missing. The sample contains approximately 160,000 clones, 90% to 95% of which appear only once. The sample taken for sequencing was blood. These receptors all stem from a woman in her sixties or seventies in good health.

This clone was observed a handful of times. This chain joins TRBV6-5 and TRBJ1-2; the match to TRBD1 covers 8 bases. The CDR3 is 13 residues long. Unmatched junction bases numbered 7, after V lost 5 bases and J lost 8 bases. Germline V gene sequence: CDR1 MNHEY, CDR2 SVGAGI. The CDR3 is CASSPGTGNGYTF. CDR3 nucleotides: TGTGCCAGCAGTCCCGGGACAGGAAACGGCTACACCTTC.

This chain uses TRBV6-4 with TRBJ1-6; perhaps TRBD1 as D (5 bases). Looked up from germline, CDR1 is MRHNA and CDR2 is SNTAGT. V lost 5 bases and J 0 bases, leaving 8 bases between the germline ends. This CDR3 spans 15 amino acids. CDR3 protein: CASSKGDSYNSPLHF. CDR3 sequence (DNA): TGTGCCAGCAGTAAAGGGGACTCCTATAATTCACCCCTCCACTTT.

The gene calls are TRBV7-9 and TRBJ2-5, with a tentative D call TRBD2 (6 bases). Germline values: CDR1 SEHNR, CDR2 FQNEAQ (reference sequence). Between the trimmed V and J ends, which lost 8 bases and 5 bases, there was a span of 15 bases. The CDR3 runs to 13 residues. This CDR3 reads CASGEGSGETQYF. The CDR3 DNA reads TGTGCCAGCGGCGAGGGGAGCGGGGAGACCCAGTACTTC.

The chain couples TRBV4-1 to TRBJ1-5; maybe TRBD1 (5 bases). The CDR3 has 14 amino acids. V was shortened by 2 bases and J by 3 bases, with 8 bases between the two germline ends. In germline, CDR1 is MGHRA, CDR2 YSYEKL. In DNA, the CDR3 is TGCGCCAGCAGCCAAAGGGGCCCCAATCAGCCCCAGCATTTT. Translating it yields CASSQRGPNQPQHF.

This chain links TRBV5-6 with TRBJ1-4; the match to TRBD1 covers 9 bases. Per the germline V gene, CDR1 is SGHDT and CDR2 is YYEEEE. Trimming at V came to 2 bases and at J to 7 bases, leaving 6 bases not matched to a gene. This CDR3 comprises 15 residues. The CDR3 sequence is CASSFWTGEVEKLFF. Written as DNA, the CDR3 is TGTGCCAGCAGCTTTTGGACAGGGGAAGTTGAAAAACTGTTTTTT.

This clone appeared once. The chain uses TRBV4-3 and TRBJ1-2; 8 positions match TRBD1. CDR1 is LGHNA, CDR2 YSLEER, per germline. The J segment lost 0 bases and the V segment lost 3 bases, leaving 3 bases of the junction unmatched. The CDR3 sequence is 15 residues long. The CDR3 spells CASSQDRAPNYGYTF. CDR3 nucleotides: TGCGCCAGCAGCCAGGACAGGGCTCCTAACTATGGCTACACCTTC.

This CDR3 reads CASSPGGGPVGTQYF. Written as DNA, the CDR3 is TGTGCCAGCTCACCAGGTGGGGGGCCCGTAGGGACCCAGTACTTC. The chain is built from TRBV18 and TRBJ2-5; either TRBD1 or TRBD2 may supply D (6 bases each). Deletions cut 2 bases from V and 7 bases from J, with 17 bases between. Germline CDR1 reads KGHSH; CDR2 reads LQKENI. The CDR3 extends over 15 amino acids.

The gene calls are TRBV2 and TRBJ1-4; 8 positions agree with TRBD1. Germline V gives CDR1 SNHLY, CDR2 FYNNEI. V trimming: 3 bases; J trimming: 8 bases; junction bases outside the gene matches: 8. The CDR3 length is 15 residues. CDR3 DNA sequence: TGTGCCAGCAGTGATAGGACAGGGTCGCGAGAAAAACTGTTTTTT. Translating it yields CASSDRTGSREKLFF.

The CDR3 coding sequence is TGTGCCAGCAGAATTTGGGGAGGTCAATTCACAGGCGATACGCAGTATTTT. Protein product: CASRIWGGQFTGDTQYF. The chain links TRBV5-6 to TRBJ2-3; tentatively, D is TRBD2 (6 bases). Trimming removed 5 bases from V and 6 bases from J, with 25 bases in between. The length of the CDR3 is 17 residues. Germline-derived CDR1 and CDR2 are SGHDT and YYEEEE.

CDR3 region: CASSSSLQGGYTF. The DNA of the CDR3 is TGTGCCAGCAGCTCCAGCCTTCAGGGTGGCTACACCTTC. This chain links TRBV7-9 with TRBJ1-2; the D gene is possibly TRBD1 (5 bases). The CDR3 is 13 residues long. Between the trimmed V and J ends, which lost 4 bases and 7 bases, there was a span of 13 bases. Germline V lookup: CDR1 SEHNR, CDR2 FQNEAQ (reference sequence).

The genes are TRBV13 and TRBJ2-3; 8 bases are a match to TRBD2. CDR1 is PRHDT, CDR2 FYEKMQ, per germline (reference sequence). This CDR3 has 14 amino acids. The trim removed 5 bases at V and 4 bases at J, leaving 5 bases unmatched. In nucleotides, the CDR3 is TGTGCCAGCAGCCGGAGCGGGGGTTCAGATACGCAGTATTTT. This sequence encodes CASSRSGGSDTQYF. The full variable domain, in which reference TRBV13 and TRBJ2-3 provide the parts outside the CDR3, is AAGVIQSPRHLIKEKRETATLKCYPIPRHDTVYWYQQGPGQDPQFLISFYEKMQSDKGSIPDRFSAQQFSDYHSELNMSSLELGDSALYFCASSRSGGSDTQYFGPGTRLTVL.

This chain uses TRBV7-3 with TRBJ1-2, with TRBD1 matching 7 bases. Germline CDR1 is SGHTA and CDR2 is FQGTGA. V was pared by 5 bases and J by 5 bases, with 8 bases of the junction left unmatched. This CDR3 contains 14 residues. CDR3: CASSPTGQPYGYTF. In nucleotides, the CDR3 is TGTGCCAGCAGCCCAACGGGACAGCCATATGGCTACACCTTC.

The chain joins TRBV2 to TRBJ2-1, with TRBD1 identical over 10 bases. Looked up from germline, CDR1 is SNHLY and CDR2 is FYNNEI. CDR3 length equals 16 residues. The CDR3 DNA sequence: TGTGCAAGCGGGGACAGGGGTACGGGCTCCTACAATGAGCAGTTCTTC. Translation: CASGDRGTGSYNEQFF.

The chain has TRBV7-8 and TRBJ2-5; possibly TRBD1 for D (7 bases). The CDR3 runs to 16 residues. Germline assignment: CDR1 SGHVS and CDR2 FQNEAQ. V was trimmed by 1 base and J by 5 bases, leaving 17 bases between them. CDR3 coding DNA: TGTGCCAGCAGCTTAGTTTCTCCGACAGGGAGGGAGACCCAGTACTTC. The encoded protein is CASSLVSPTGRETQYF.

This clone is a singleton in its sample. V and J are TRBV4-1 and TRBJ2-3; D is possibly TRBD1 (5 bases). Between the trimmed V and J ends, which lost 3 bases and 3 bases, there was a span of 13 bases. Germline lookup yields CDR1 MGHRA and CDR2 YSYEKL. The CDR3 totals 15 residues. As DNA, the CDR3 is TGCGCCAGCAGCCATGACAGAAGTCGGACAGATACGCAGTATTTT. Amino acids: CASSHDRSRTDTQYF.

This sequence joins TRBV4-1 and TRBJ2-1; 13 bases match TRBD2. The CDR3 is 17 residues long. V was clipped by 1 base and J by 7 bases; unmatched bases: 7. Looked up from germline, CDR1 is MGHRA and CDR2 is YSYEKL. CDR3 sequence: CASSQASTSGGPNEQFF. Written as DNA, the CDR3 is TGCGCCAGCAGCCAAGCATCGACTAGCGGGGGGCCTAATGAGCAGTTCTTC.

This sequence joins TRBV11-3 and TRBJ1-4, with D perhaps matching TRBD1 (5 bases). The germline gives CDR1 SGHNT, CDR2 YENEEA. The CDR3 has 14 residues. V was cut by 4 bases and J by 8 bases, with 14 bases left in between. The CDR3 DNA reads TGTGCCAGCAGCTCAGGGTCCCGACCCGAAAAACTGTTTTTT. This sequence encodes CASSSGSRPEKLFF.

The gene calls are TRBV6-2 or TRBV6-3 and TRBJ1-2, with TRBD1 identical over 7 bases. Germline CDR1 and CDR2: MNHEY and SVGEGT. After removal of 0 bases from V and 5 bases from J, the junction contained 9 bases not matched to a gene. The CDR3 extends over 16 amino acids. This chain's CDR3 is CASSYSPGTAMYGYTF. The CDR3 nucleotides are TGTGCCAGCAGTTACTCGCCCGGGACAGCCATGTATGGCTACACCTTC.

The chain is built from TRBV6-5 and TRBJ1-5; 10 nucleotides agree with TRBD1. The CDR3 runs 15 residues. Trimming took 6 bases from V and 7 from J; bases not matched to a gene: 9. The V gene's germline CDR1 is MNHEY and CDR2 SVGAGI. In DNA form, the CDR3 reads TGTGCCAGCAGCCCCGGGACAGGGGTTTGGCAGCCCCAGCATTTT. It is translated as CASSPGTGVWQPQHF.

This chain joins TRBV18 and TRBJ2-7; D perhaps matches TRBD1 (6 bases). The CDR3 extends over 15 amino acids. Per germline, CDR1 KGHSH and CDR2 LQKENI. V lost 0 bases and J lost 3, with 12 bases in between. The CDR3, as DNA: TGTGCCAGCTCACCACCGAACAGGGAAGACTACGAGCAGTACTTC. Amino acid sequence: CASSPPNREDYEQYF.

This sequence joins TRBV7-9 and TRBJ2-2; either TRBD1 or TRBD2 may supply D (6 bases each). Deletions cut 5 bases from V and 6 bases from J, with 16 bases between. The CDR3 is made up of 15 amino acids. The germline V gene has CDR1 SEHNR and CDR2 FQNEAQ (reference sequence). CDR3 nucleotide sequence: TGTGCCAGCAGCCCAGGTGGGGGGCTCGCCGGGGAGCTGTTTTTT. Translating gives CASSPGGGLAGELFF. The whole variable domain, remainder taken from reference TRBV7-9 and TRBJ2-2, is DTGVSQNPRHKITKRGQNVTFRCDPISEHNRLYWYRQTLGQGPEFLTYFQNEAQLEKSRLLSDRFSAERPKGSFSTLEIQRTEQGDSAMYLCASSPGGGLAGELFFGEGSRLTVL.